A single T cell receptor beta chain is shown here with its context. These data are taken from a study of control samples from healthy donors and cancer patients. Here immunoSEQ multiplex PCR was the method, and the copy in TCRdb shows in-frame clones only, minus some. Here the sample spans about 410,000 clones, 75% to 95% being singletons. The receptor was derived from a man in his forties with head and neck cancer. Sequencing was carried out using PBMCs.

This chain's CDR3 is CASSPDLGTTFYEQYF. The CDR3 region has the DNA TGTGCCAGCTCACCAGATCTCGGGACTACCTTCTACGAGCAGTACTTC. V is TRBV18 and J is TRBJ2-7; 7 bases map to TRBD2. With V trimmed by 2 bases and J by 3 bases, 10 bases remained unmatched. Germline CDR1 and CDR2: KGHSH and LQKENI. This CDR3 is 16 amino acids long.